Described below is a single T cell receptor beta chain sequence and its context. Original methodology: The assay estimated nucleated cells by amplifying reference gene primers. The data were produced by immunoSEQ multiplex PCR, yet TCRdb's version contains in-frame clones alone and is incomplete. V and J calls and clone size are those listed in that table; D and trimming were worked out from the DNA. This sample has around 280,000 clones, with 90% found just once. Participants spanned ages about 18 to 90 years and resided in 24 US areas. This sample stems from a study of blood T cell repertoires in COVID-19. Study-level information: Acute and convalescent COVID-19 samples came from the United States, Italy and Spain. PBMCs, B-cell-depleted T cells, or T cells were the source of the cDNA or gDNA that made up the material.

Germline V gene lookup returns CDR1 SGHTA and CDR2 FQGNSA. Trimming cost V 5 bases and J 1 base; bases outside gene matches: 6. This CDR3 region has 15 residues. The chain recombines TRBV7-2 with TRBJ2-7; 9 bases map to TRBD2. The sequenced material came from PBMCs or T cells enriched from blood (not recorded which). The clonotype comes from a young woman with acute COVID-19. The CDR3 bases are TGTGCCAGCAGCCTCGGGACTAGCTTTTCCTACGAGCAGTACTTC. This codes for CASSLGTSFSYEQYF.